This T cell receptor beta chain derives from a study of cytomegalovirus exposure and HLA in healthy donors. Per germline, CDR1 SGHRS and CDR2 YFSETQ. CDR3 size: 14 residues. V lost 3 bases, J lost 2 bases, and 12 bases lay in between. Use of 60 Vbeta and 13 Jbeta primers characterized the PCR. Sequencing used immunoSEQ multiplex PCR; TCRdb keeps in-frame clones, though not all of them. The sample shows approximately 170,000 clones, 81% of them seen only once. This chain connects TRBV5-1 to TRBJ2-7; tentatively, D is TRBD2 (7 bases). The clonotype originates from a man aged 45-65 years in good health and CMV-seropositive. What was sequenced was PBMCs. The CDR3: CASSSQGGAYEQYF. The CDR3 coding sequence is TGCGCCAGCAGCTCACAGGGAGGGGCCTACGAGCAGTACTTC.